This T cell receptor (beta chain) comes out of a study of blood T cell repertoires in COVID-19. As for the study in general: T cells, B-cell-depleted T cells, or PBMCs supplied cDNA or gDNA.

This CDR3 contains 14 residues. Trimming removed 6 bases at V and 3 bases at J, with 14 bases between. The germline CDR1 and CDR2 sequences are MNHEY and SVGAGI. The assay was immunoSEQ multiplex PCR, and TCRdb's table has in-frame clones only and misses some. Of fewer than 350,000 clones listed, about 91% are singletons. The Seattle patients, enrolled during active infection, were followed longitudinally. The chain combines TRBV6-5 with TRBJ1-2; tentative D call: TRBD1 (5 bases). Sequencing input: peripheral blood. The sequence was obtained from a man under 40 with COVID-19, enrolled during active disease. The CDR3 coding sequence is TGTGCCAGCAGGCGGACACCTCGGGACTATGGCTACACCTTC. Translating it yields CASRRTPRDYGYTF.